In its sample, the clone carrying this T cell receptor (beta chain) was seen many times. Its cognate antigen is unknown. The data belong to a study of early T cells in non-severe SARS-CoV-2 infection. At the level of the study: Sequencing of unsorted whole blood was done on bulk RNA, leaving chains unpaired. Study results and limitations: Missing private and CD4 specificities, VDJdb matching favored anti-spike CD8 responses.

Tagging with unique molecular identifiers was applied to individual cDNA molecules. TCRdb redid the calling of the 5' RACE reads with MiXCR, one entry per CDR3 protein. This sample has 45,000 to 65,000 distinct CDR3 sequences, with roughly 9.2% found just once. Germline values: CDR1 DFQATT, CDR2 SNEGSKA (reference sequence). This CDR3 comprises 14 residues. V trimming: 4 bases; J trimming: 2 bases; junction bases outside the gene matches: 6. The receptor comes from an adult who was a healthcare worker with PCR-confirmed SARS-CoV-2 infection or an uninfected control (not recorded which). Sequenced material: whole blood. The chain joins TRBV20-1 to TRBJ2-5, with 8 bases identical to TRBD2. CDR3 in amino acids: CSATGTRKQETQYF. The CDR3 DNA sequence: TGCAGTGCTACCGGGACTAGGAAACAAGAGACCCAGTACTTC.